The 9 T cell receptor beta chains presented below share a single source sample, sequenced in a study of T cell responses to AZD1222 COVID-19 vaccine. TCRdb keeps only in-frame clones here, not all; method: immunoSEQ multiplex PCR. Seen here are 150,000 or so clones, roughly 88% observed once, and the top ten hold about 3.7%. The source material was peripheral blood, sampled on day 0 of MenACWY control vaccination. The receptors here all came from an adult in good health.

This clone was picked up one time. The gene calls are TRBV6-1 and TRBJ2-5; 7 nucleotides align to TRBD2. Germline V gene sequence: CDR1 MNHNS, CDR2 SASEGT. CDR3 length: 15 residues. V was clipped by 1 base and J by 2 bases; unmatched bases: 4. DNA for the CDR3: TGTGCCAGCAGTGAAGGAGCGGGGACTCAAGAGACCCAGTACTTC. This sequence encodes CASSEGAGTQETQYF.

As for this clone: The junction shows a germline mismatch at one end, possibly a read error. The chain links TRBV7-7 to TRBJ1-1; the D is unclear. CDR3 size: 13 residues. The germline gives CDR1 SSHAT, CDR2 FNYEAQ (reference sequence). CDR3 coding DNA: TGTGCTAGCAGCTTAGGCATGAACACTGAAGCTTTCTTT. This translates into CASSLGMNTEAFF.

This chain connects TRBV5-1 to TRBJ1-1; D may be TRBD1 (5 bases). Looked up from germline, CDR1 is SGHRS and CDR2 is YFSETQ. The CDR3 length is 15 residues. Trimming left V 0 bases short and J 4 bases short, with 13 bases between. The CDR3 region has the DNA TGCGCCAGCAGCTTGGCGGCCGGGGGGAGCACTGAAGCTTTCTTT. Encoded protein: CASSLAAGGSTEAFF.

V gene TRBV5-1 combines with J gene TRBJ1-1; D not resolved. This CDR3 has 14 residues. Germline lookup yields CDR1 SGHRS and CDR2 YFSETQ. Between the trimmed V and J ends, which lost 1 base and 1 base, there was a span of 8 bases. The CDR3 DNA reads TGCGCCAGCAGCTTGAGCGGTGAGAACACTGAAGCTTTCTTT. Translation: CASSLSGENTEAFF.

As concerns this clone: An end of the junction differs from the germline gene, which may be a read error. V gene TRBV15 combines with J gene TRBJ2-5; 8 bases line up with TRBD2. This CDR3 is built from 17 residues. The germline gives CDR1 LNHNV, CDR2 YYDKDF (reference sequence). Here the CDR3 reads CATSSEGAGGGQEAQYF. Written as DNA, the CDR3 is TGTGCCACCAGCAGTGAAGGCGCGGGGGGTGGCCAAGAGGCCCAGTACTTC.

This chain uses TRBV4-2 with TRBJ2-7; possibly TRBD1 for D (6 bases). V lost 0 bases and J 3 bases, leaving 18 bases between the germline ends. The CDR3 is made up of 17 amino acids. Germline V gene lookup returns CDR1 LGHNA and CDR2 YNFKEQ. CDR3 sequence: CASSQEAGTRNRYEQYF. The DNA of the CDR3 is TGTGCCAGCAGCCAAGAAGCCGGGACACGGAATCGCTACGAGCAGTACTTC.

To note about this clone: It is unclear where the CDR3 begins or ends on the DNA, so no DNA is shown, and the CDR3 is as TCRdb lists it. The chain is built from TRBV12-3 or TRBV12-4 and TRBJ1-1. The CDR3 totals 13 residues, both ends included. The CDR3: CASSFLENTEAFF.

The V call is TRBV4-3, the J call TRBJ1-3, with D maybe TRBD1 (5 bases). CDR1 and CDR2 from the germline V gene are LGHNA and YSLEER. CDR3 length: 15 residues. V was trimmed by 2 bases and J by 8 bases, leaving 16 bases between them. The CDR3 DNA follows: TGCGCCAGCAGCCAAAATTACCGGGGCACAGACACCATATATTTT. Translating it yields CASSQNYRGTDTIYF.

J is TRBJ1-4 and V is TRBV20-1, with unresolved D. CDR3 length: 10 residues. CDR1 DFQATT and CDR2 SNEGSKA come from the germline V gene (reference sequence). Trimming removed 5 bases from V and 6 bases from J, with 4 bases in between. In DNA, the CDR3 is TGCAGTGCTCTCCATGAAAAACTGTTTTTT. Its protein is CSALHEKLFF.